Each of the 13 T cell receptor beta chains below was sequenced from the same sample in a study of T cell responses to AZD1222 COVID-19 vaccine. The data were produced by immunoSEQ multiplex PCR, yet TCRdb's version contains in-frame clones alone and is incomplete. The table records 130,000 or so clones, approximately 91% of them present only once. The source was peripheral blood, collected 28 days after the second AZD1222 dose. The source is an adult who received the AZD1222 COVID-19 vaccine.

This clone was seen once. The chain has TRBV4-2 and TRBJ1-1, with D possibly matching TRBD1 (5 bases). With 0 bases removed from V and 2 bases from J, the gap between germline ends came to 19 bases. This CDR3 region has 18 residues. Germline V gene data show CDR1 as LGHNA and CDR2 as YNFKEQ. The DNA of the CDR3 is TGTGCCAGCAGCCAAGATTTAACCCCAGGGACCCCCAACACTGAAGCTTTCTTT. Protein sequence: CASSQDLTPGTPNTEAFF.

V and J are TRBV9 and TRBJ1-6; D remains ambiguous. Trimming removed 0 bases at V and 5 bases at J, with 9 bases between. Germline V gives CDR1 SGDLS, CDR2 YYNGEE. The CDR3 loop spans 15 amino acids. The CDR3 loop reads CASSVEGQNNSPLHF. The CDR3, as DNA: TGTGCCAGCAGCGTAGAAGGGCAGAATAATTCACCCCTCCACTTT.

This chain uses TRBV5-1 with TRBJ1-2; no definite D call. The CDR3 totals 14 residues. V lost 4 bases, J lost 0 bases, and 10 bases lay in between. The germline V gene encodes CDR1 SGHRS and CDR2 YFSETQ. The CDR3 reads CASSVQSSNYGYTF. As DNA, the CDR3 is TGCGCCAGCAGCGTACAGAGCTCTAACTATGGCTACACCTTC.

The chain recombines TRBV2 with TRBJ2-3, with 9 bases matching TRBD2. Germline V gives CDR1 SNHLY, CDR2 FYNNEI. Trimming took 7 bases from V and 6 from J; bases not matched to a gene: 14. The length of the CDR3 is 16 residues. CDR3 sequence (DNA): TGTGCCAGCACAGCCGGACTAGCGAGGAAAGGGGATACGCAGTATTTT. Translation gives CASTAGLARKGDTQYF.

V usage is TRBV5-1 and J usage is TRBJ2-7; D not certain. V lost 4 bases and J lost 6, with 14 bases in between. The germline V gene encodes CDR1 SGHRS and CDR2 YFSETQ. This CDR3 spans 13 amino acids. The DNA for the CDR3 is TGCGCCAGCAGCCCCGAACCCACTGGCGAGCAGTACTTC. Its translation: CASSPEPTGEQYF.

The rearrangement uses TRBV5-1 and TRBJ2-6, with D uncertain. V lost 6 bases and J lost 8, with 15 bases in between. Per the germline V gene, CDR1 is SGHRS and CDR2 is YFSETQ. The CDR3 length is 14 residues. In DNA, the CDR3 is TGCGCCAGCACGGGCAGTGTGGCGTCCAACGTCCTGACTTTC. It yields the protein CASTGSVASNVLTF.

Comments on this clone: The same CDR3 arises from other DNA sequences in this sample as well. The genes are TRBV5-1 and TRBJ2-1, with D possibly TRBD1 on 6 matching bases. The V end was cut by 2 bases, the J end by 0 bases, with 6 bases between. Germline CDR1 reads SGHRS; CDR2 reads YFSETQ. The CDR3 totals 14 residues. CDR3 sequence (DNA): TGCGCCAGCAGCTTAGGGGGCTCCTACAATGAGCAGTTCTTC. Translation: CASSLGGSYNEQFF.

The rearrangement links TRBV30 to TRBJ1-2, with D perhaps TRBD1 (6 bases). V lost 5 bases to trimming and J lost 9 bases, with 19 bases between them. This CDR3 has 13 residues. The germline CDR1 and CDR2 sequences are GTSNPN and SVGIG (reference sequence). CDR3 sequence: CAWETGRTDRYTF. The CDR3 DNA follows: TGTGCCTGGGAGACAGGACGGACAGACCGCTACACCTTC.

Written as DNA, the CDR3 is TGTGCCCTAACAGGGTTTAGCTCTGGAAACACCATATATTTT. This encodes CALTGFSSGNTIYF. The rearrangement uses TRBV21-1 and TRBJ1-3; TRBD1 was called by the table and not checked on the DNA. TRBV21-1 is an annotated pseudogene. The CDR3 is 14 amino acids.

The count of this clone is one. The chain carries TRBV5-5 and TRBJ2-7; 9 bases fit TRBD1. The CDR3 contains 16 residues. Looked up from germline, CDR1 is SGHKS and CDR2 is YYEKEE (reference sequence). With V trimmed by 3 bases and J by 2 bases, 9 bases remained unmatched. CDR3 in amino acids: CASSSLLRDRAYEQYF. CDR3 sequence (DNA): TGTGCCAGCAGCTCTCTCTTACGGGACAGGGCCTACGAGCAGTACTTC.

This clone came up once. The chain combines TRBV5-1 with TRBJ2-1, with D tentatively TRBD2 (5 bases). Trimming shortened V by 4 bases and J by 2 bases, and 13 bases separated the two germline ends. Germline assignment: CDR1 SGHRS and CDR2 YFSETQ. CDR3 size: 15 residues. The CDR3, as DNA: TGCGCCAGCAGCACGACGGACTCCCCCTACAATGAGCAGTTCTTC. It codes for CASSTTDSPYNEQFF.

For this clone: The same CDR3 arises from other DNA sequences in this sample as well. The V gene is TRBV9, the J gene TRBJ2-2, with no clear D. Germline assignment: CDR1 SGDLS and CDR2 YYNGEE. Trimming pared 0 bases from V and 0 bases from J, leaving 3 bases between. The CDR3 sequence is 14 residues long. CDR3 region: CASSVAANTGELFF. In DNA form, the CDR3 reads TGTGCCAGCAGCGTAGCGGCGAACACCGGGGAGCTGTTTTTT.

V usage is TRBV7-9 and J usage is TRBJ1-5; TRBD1 aligns across 10 bases. This CDR3 spans 13 amino acids. Germline V gives CDR1 SEHNR, CDR2 FQNEAQ (reference sequence). With V trimmed by 5 bases and J by 9 bases, 4 bases remained unmatched. The CDR3, as DNA: TGTGCCAGCAGCGGGACAGGGGAAGGGCCCCAGCATTTT. Residues: CASSGTGEGPQHF.